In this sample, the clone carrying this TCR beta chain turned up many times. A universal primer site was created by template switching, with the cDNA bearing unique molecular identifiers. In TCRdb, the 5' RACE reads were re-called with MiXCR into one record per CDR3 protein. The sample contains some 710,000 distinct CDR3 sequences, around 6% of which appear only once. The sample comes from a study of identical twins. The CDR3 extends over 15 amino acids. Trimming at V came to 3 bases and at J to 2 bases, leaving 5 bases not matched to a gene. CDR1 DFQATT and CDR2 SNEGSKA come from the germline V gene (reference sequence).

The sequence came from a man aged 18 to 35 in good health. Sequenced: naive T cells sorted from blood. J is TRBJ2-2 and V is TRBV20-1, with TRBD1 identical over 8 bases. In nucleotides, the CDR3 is TGCAGTGCTAGTAGACAGGGGCCTAACACCGGGGAGCTGTTTTTT. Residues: CSASRQGPNTGELFF.